This entry lists 2 T cell receptor beta chains sequenced from one sample in a study of PD-1 blockade in classical Hodgkin lymphoma. Clones were read by immunoSEQ multiplex PCR, and TCRdb kept only the in-frame ones, dropping some. The sample has around 20,000 clones, roughly 83% seen once. Each patient experienced a relapse that followed autologous stem cell transplantation, and brentuximab vedotin exposure varied. This sample comprised peripheral blood mononuclear cells (PBMCs), obtained before the second cycle of nivolumab. These receptors all come from a human donor with classical Hodgkin lymphoma.

The rearrangement links TRBV9 to TRBJ1-3; D is possibly TRBD1 (5 bases). This CDR3 is 18 amino acids long. Germline V gene sequence: CDR1 SGDLS, CDR2 YYNGEE. V lost 0 bases, J lost 0 bases, and 16 bases lay in between. The CDR3 loop reads CASSVVGGGLGSGNTIYF. CDR3 nucleotides: TGTGCCAGCAGCGTAGTGGGGGGTGGACTGGGCTCTGGAAACACCATATATTTT. Supplemented by reference TRBV9 and TRBJ1-3, the full variable domain reads DSGVTQTPKHLITATGQRVTLRCSPRSGDLSVYWYQQSLDQGLQFLIQYYNGEERAKGNILERFSAQQFPDLHSELNLSSLELGDSALYFCASSVVGGGLGSGNTIYFGEGSWLTVV.

This clone was detected only once. The V call is TRBV10-3, the J call TRBJ2-5, with 8 nucleotides matching TRBD2. The CDR3 is 13 amino acids. CDR1 is ENHRY, CDR2 SYGVKD, per germline. Trimming cost V 8 bases and J 1 base; bases outside gene matches: 3. The CDR3 region is CAIGSGVQETQYF. The CDR3 bases are TGTGCCATCGGTAGCGGGGTCCAAGAGACCCAGTACTTC.